A single sample gave rise to the 29 T cell receptor beta chains below, sequenced in a study of tumor and adjacent non-tumor tissue in lung cancer. Three rounds of nested PCR, following a modified ARM-PCR protocol, produced the TCRbeta library. TCRdb re-called the multiplex PCR reads through MiXCR, storing one row per CDR3 protein. The sample contains 75,000 to 90,000 distinct CDR3 sequences, around 82% of which appear only once. No cell sorting was done before RNA was extracted from the tissue. This non-tumor lung sample came from over 3 cm beyond the tumor edge. Sequencing was performed on distant non-tumor lung tissue. These receptor sequences come from a woman between 50 and 59 years old with non-small cell lung cancer.

For this clonotype: An end of the junction differs from the germline gene, which may be a read error. The chain has TRBV11-2 and TRBJ2-7; 9 bases align to TRBD2. The CDR3 length is 15 residues. Per germline, CDR1 SGHAT and CDR2 FQNNGV. This CDR3 is CVCSSTSLAGREQHF. The CDR3 nucleotides read TGTGTCTGCAGTTCCACGTCCCTAGCGGGACGGGAGCAGCACTTC.

Details on this clonotype: One junction end disagrees with the germline gene, perhaps due to a read error. The gene calls are TRBV24-1 and TRBJ1-2; tentative D call: TRBD1 (5 bases). The germline CDR1 and CDR2 sequences are KGHDR and SFDVKD. The CDR3 totals 13 residues. The CDR3 coding sequence is TGTACCACCAGTGGGACTGCAGTCTATGGCTACACCTTC. Amino acid sequence: CTTSGTAVYGYTF.

The genes are TRBV11-2 and TRBJ2-1; D uncertain. V was trimmed by 5 bases and J by 7 bases, leaving 12 bases between them. Germline V gene sequence: CDR1 SGHAT, CDR2 FQNNGV. The CDR3 is 13 amino acids. The CDR3 coding sequence is TGTGCCAGCAGCCTAGGAGATAGTAATGAGCAGTTCTTC. It translates to CASSLGDSNEQFF.

The table lists this clonotype with many counts. The chain has TRBV5-6 and TRBJ2-1; D not certain. The germline V and J ends were trimmed by 2 bases and 8 bases, with 14 bases remaining between them. This CDR3 spans 14 amino acids. Germline V gene lookup returns CDR1 SGHDT and CDR2 YYEEEE. CDR3: CASSLVIRLYEQFF. In DNA form, the CDR3 reads TGTGCCAGCAGCTTAGTAATTCGGCTCTATGAGCAGTTCTTC.

Comment on this clonotype: No conserved phenylalanine or tryptophan ends this CDR3, so it is likely a read error. The chain recombines TRBV4-2 with TRBJ2-7; TRBD2 is a possible D gene (5 bases). Per the germline V gene, CDR1 is LGHNA and CDR2 is YNFKEQ. There are 16 residues in the CDR3. The CDR3 bases are TGTGACAGTAGCGATGCAGTAGAGGCGGTCCCCTACGAGCAGTACTTG. The encoded protein is CDSSDAVEAVPYEQYL.

Of note for this clonotype: The germline gene is not matched at one end of the junction; a read error may be the cause. The chain carries TRBV4-1 and TRBJ2-3; unclear D gene. The CDR3 has 15 residues. CDR1 MGHRA and CDR2 YSYEKL come from the germline V gene. This CDR3 reads CASSLMEFSTDTQFF. DNA of the CDR3: TGCGCCAGCAGCCTCATGGAGTTTTCTACAGATACGCAGTTTTTC.

About this clonotype: A much more abundant neighbour one base away suggests this may be a read error. The CDR3 bases are TGTGGCAGCAGCGTTCTGAAGCCCTACGAGCAGTACTTC. Protein: CGSSVLKPYEQYF. This chain joins TRBV7-9 and TRBJ2-7, with unresolved D. CDR3 size: 13 residues. Germline V gives CDR1 SEHNR, CDR2 FQNEAQ (reference sequence).

This clonotype showed up many times. The chain couples TRBV20-1 to TRBJ2-3; 8 positions agree with TRBD2. CDR1 is DFQATT and CDR2 is SNEGSKA in the germline V gene (reference sequence). The V and J ends lost 2 bases and 7 bases, in that order; junction bases with no gene match: 8. The CDR3 runs to 14 residues. CDR3: CSARSSGGGNTQYF. Written as DNA, the CDR3 is TGCAGTGCTAGATCCAGCGGGGGCGGGAATACGCAGTATTTT.

Concerning this clonotype itself: One junction end disagrees with the germline gene, perhaps due to a read error. This chain links TRBV12-3 or TRBV12-4 with TRBJ2-7, with 7 bases aligning to TRBD2. The J call may not be correct, given that the DNA end is closer to TRBJ2-1. The CDR3 loop spans 15 amino acids. For the CDR3, the DNA is TGTGCTAGCAGTCTAGACTGGGGGGGAAGGAACGAGCAGTTCTTC. Translation gives CASSLDWGGRNEQFF.

This clonotype appeared once. Relative to the germline gene, one junction end is altered; a read error may explain this. The J gene is TRBJ1-5, the V gene TRBV28; D unclear. The CDR3 contains 16 residues. CDR1 MDHEN and CDR2 SYDVKM come from the germline V gene. The CDR3 region has the DNA TGTGCCAACAATCCATGGAGGGAGGTGAGCAATCAGTCCCAGCATTTT. Protein: CANNPWREVSNQSQHF.

About this clonotype itself: The junction departs from the called germline gene at one end, perhaps through a read error. The chain uses TRBV30 and TRBJ2-2; the D gene could be TRBD1 or TRBD2 (5 bases each). Germline CDR1 reads GTSNPN; CDR2 reads SVGIG (reference sequence). There are 13 residues in the CDR3. The CDR3 nucleotides are TGTGTCTGGAGGCACAGGACCTCCGAAGGGCTGTTTTTT. Encoded protein: CVWRHRTSEGLFF. The full variable domain, rest sourced from reference TRBV30 and TRBJ2-2, is SQTIHQWPATLVQPVGSPLSLECTVEGTSNPNLYWYRQAAGRGLQLLFYSVGIGQISSEVPQNLSASRPQDRQFILSSKKLLLSDSGFYLCVWRHRTSEGLFFGEGSRLTVL.

A word on this clonotype: The junction does not match germline at one end; this may be a read error. The chain uses TRBV6-2 or TRBV6-3 and TRBJ2-1; the D is unclear. The CDR3 consists of 13 residues. Germline values: CDR1 MNHEY, CDR2 SVGEGT. As DNA, the CDR3 is TGTGCCAGCAGCTCAGACGGATACAATGAGCAGTCCTTC. It specifies CASSSDGYNEQSF.

This clonotype appeared a single time. The chain links TRBV5-4 to TRBJ1-5; TRBD1 aligns across 9 bases. Germline CDR1 reads SGHNT; CDR2 reads YYREEE (reference sequence). V was pared by 8 bases and J by 1 base, with 7 bases of the junction left unmatched. This CDR3 is built from 15 residues. CDR3 region: CASSAGQGSNQPQHF. DNA of the CDR3: TGTGCCAGTAGCGCCGGACAGGGGAGCAATCAGCCCCAGCATTTT.

This clonotype was recorded only once. A read error may produce the germline difference seen at one junction end. The chain employs TRBV6-1 and TRBJ1-2, with a tentative D call TRBD1 (5 bases). Per germline, CDR1 MNHNS and CDR2 SASEGT. The CDR3 extends over 13 amino acids. CDR3 DNA: TGTACCTGCAGGGCCAGGCCCTACTATGGCTACACATTC. This gives the protein CTCRARPYYGYTF.

The chain recombines TRBV11-2 with TRBJ2-7, with a possible D match to TRBD2 (6 bases). V was trimmed by 3 bases and J by 9 bases, leaving 18 bases between them. CDR1 and CDR2 (germline): SGHAT, FQNNGV. The CDR3 has 14 amino acids. Written as DNA, the CDR3 is TGTGCCAGCAGCTTGACCGGGGGTACCAACGGGCAGTACTTC. It encodes CASSLTGGTNGQYF.

Comments on this clonotype: This clone may be a read error of a much larger clone one base away. The chain combines TRBV28 with TRBJ2-5, with 10 bases identical to TRBD2. Trimming took 2 bases from V and 2 from J; bases not matched to a gene: 2. The germline V gene encodes CDR1 MDHEN and CDR2 SYDVKM. This CDR3 contains 15 residues. DNA of the CDR3: TGTGCCAGCAGTTTACCGGGACTAGCGCAAGAGACCCAGTACTTC. Protein product: CASSLPGLAQETQYF. The full variable domain, its missing parts supplied by reference TRBV28 and TRBJ2-5, is DVKVTQSSRYLVKRTGEKVFLECVQDMDHENMFWYRQDPGLGLRLIYFSYDVKMKEKGDIPEGYSVSREKKERFSLILESASTNQTSMYLCASSLPGLAQETQYFGPGTRLLVL.

Regarding this clonotype: A read error may account for a junction end that differs from germline. The gene calls are TRBV12-3 or TRBV12-4 and TRBJ1-6; 8 nucleotides match TRBD1. The CDR3 is 14 residues long. The CDR3 DNA sequence: TGTGCCAGCAGTGGACAGGGAGGAAATTTACCCCTTCACTTT. This encodes CASSGQGGNLPLHF.

A few counts support this clonotype. Germline is not matched at one junction end, which may reflect a read error. This chain connects TRBV10-2 to TRBJ1-1; no clear D. Germline CDR1 is WSHSY and CDR2 is SAAADI. This CDR3 is built from 14 residues. DNA for the CDR3: TGCGTCAGCAGTTCCCTAGAGAGGGTAACTGAAGCTTTCTTT. This sequence encodes CVSSSLERVTEAFF.

In its sample, this clonotype was seen once. This chain joins TRBV4-1 and TRBJ2-3; D perhaps matches TRBD2 (5 bases). CDR3 length equals 15 residues. Trimming took 4 bases from V and 5 from J, leaving 16 bases between them. Looked up from germline, CDR1 is MGHRA and CDR2 is YSYEKL. The CDR3 coding sequence is TGCGCCAGCAGCCCAGTGGGAACTGAGGGAGATACGCAGTATTTT. Translation: CASSPVGTEGDTQYF.

About this clonotype itself: This CDR3 fails to terminate in the conserved phenylalanine or tryptophan, so it likely reflects a read error. The chain recombines TRBV6-6 with TRBJ2-7; D possibly corresponds to TRBD2 (5 bases). The V end was cut by 7 bases, the J end by 5 bases, with 18 bases between. The V gene's germline CDR1 is MNHNY and CDR2 SVGAGI (reference sequence). The CDR3 has 14 amino acids. For the CDR3, the DNA is TGTGCCAGCACCGTCCTGACGGGATCGGACGAGCAGTACATC. Protein: CASTVLTGSDEQYI.

In the case of this clonotype: At one boundary the junction diverges from the germline segment, which might be a read error. The chain joins TRBV2 to TRBJ1-2; 11 nucleotides agree with TRBD1. CDR3 length equals 15 residues. Germline V lookup: CDR1 SNHLY, CDR2 FYNNEI. The CDR3 protein is CASSGDRGISSGHTF. DNA for the CDR3: TGTGCCAGCAGTGGGGACAGGGGGATCTCGTCTGGCCACACCTTC.

The V and J genes are TRBV28 and TRBJ2-3; no clear D. Germline loops: CDR1 MDHEN, CDR2 SYDVKM. Trimming cost V 4 bases and J 2 bases, with 13 bases left between them. This CDR3 region has 15 residues. In DNA, the CDR3 is TGTGCCAGCAGTTGGGAACAGCGCAACACAGATACGCAGTATTTT. It yields the protein CASSWEQRNTDTQYF.

Points on this clonotype: The junction differs from germline at one of its ends, possibly a read error. The chain uses TRBV14 and TRBJ2-7; TRBD2 aligns across 12 bases. In germline, CDR1 is SGHDN, CDR2 FVKESK. The CDR3 length is 15 residues. CDR3: CASNQLAGGSYEQYF. The DNA of the CDR3 is TGTGCCAGCAACCAACTAGCGGGGGGTTCCTACGAGCAGTACTTC.

Concerning this clonotype itself: One junction end does not reproduce the germline sequence, and a read error may be involved. The chain links TRBV11-2 to TRBJ1-2; TRBD1 is a possible D gene (6 bases). The CDR3 runs 15 residues. Germline CDR1 is SGHAT and CDR2 is FQNNGV. The CDR3 protein is CDSSPGHGRSYGYTF. As DNA, the CDR3 is TGTGACAGCAGCCCGGGACATGGCAGAAGCTATGGCTACACCTTC. Drawing the rest from reference TRBV11-2 and TRBJ1-2, the complete variable domain is EAGVAQSPRYKIIEKRQSVAFWCNPISGHATLYWYQQILGQGPKLLIQFQNNGVVDDSQLPKDRFSAERLKGVDSTLKIQPAKLEDSAVYLCDSSPGHGRSYGYTFGSGTRLTVV.

The chain has TRBV11-2 and TRBJ2-1; perhaps TRBD1 as D (5 bases). The CDR3 is 13 residues long. V gave up 11 bases and J gave up 6 bases, with 17 bases separating them. Germline assignment: CDR1 SGHAT and CDR2 FQNNGV. The CDR3 DNA sequence: TGTGCCGACAGCTTAGAGGCGTCCAATGAGCAGTTCTTC. Its protein product is CADSLEASNEQFF.

Only one count was recorded for this clonotype. At one boundary the junction diverges from the germline segment, which might be a read error. This chain connects TRBV12-3 or TRBV12-4 to TRBJ1-5; no definite D call. The CDR3 is made up of 14 amino acids. The CDR3 loop is CVNSIGGSNQSQHF. As DNA, the CDR3 is TGTGTCAACAGTATAGGAGGCAGCAATCAGTCCCAGCATTTT.

About this clonotype: This may be a read error: a much more frequent sequence differs by one nucleotide. Since the CDR3 does not end with the conserved phenylalanine or tryptophan, this likely comes from a read error. J is TRBJ2-2 and V is TRBV10-2; 10 positions agree with TRBD2. J gave up 6 bases and V 6 bases, and 7 bases lay outside the gene matches. CDR3 length equals 15 residues. From germline, CDR1 is WSHSY and CDR2 SAAADI. The CDR3, as DNA: TGCGCCAGCAGAGGACTAGCGGCGGACGCCGGGGAGCTGTTTTCT. This codes for CASRGLAADAGELFS.

The CDR3: CATSNDTQYF. The CDR3 region has the DNA TGTGCCACGAGCAACGACACCCAGTACTTC. This chain joins TRBV5-6 and TRBJ2-5; no reliable D call. This CDR3 region has 10 residues. With 9 bases removed from V and 8 bases from J, the gap between germline ends came to 11 bases. CDR1 and CDR2 from the germline V gene are SGHDT and YYEEEE. Drawing the rest from reference TRBV5-6 and TRBJ2-5, the complete variable domain is DAGVTQSPTHLIKTRGQQVTLRCSPKSGHDTVSWYQQALGQGPQFIFQYYEEEERQRGNFPDRFSGHQFPNYSSELNVNALLLGDSALYLCATSNDTQYFGPGTRLLVL.

As for this clonotype: A read error is likely, as this CDR3 ends without the conserved phenylalanine or tryptophan. This rearrangement joins TRBV6-1 to TRBJ2-1, with D tentatively TRBD2 (5 bases). This CDR3 has 15 residues. Germline V gene sequence: CDR1 MNHNS, CDR2 SASEGT. The CDR3 is CASGLWAEGYNEQFS. The CDR3 coding sequence is TGTGCGAGCGGCCTCTGGGCGGAAGGGTACAATGAGCAGTTCTCC.